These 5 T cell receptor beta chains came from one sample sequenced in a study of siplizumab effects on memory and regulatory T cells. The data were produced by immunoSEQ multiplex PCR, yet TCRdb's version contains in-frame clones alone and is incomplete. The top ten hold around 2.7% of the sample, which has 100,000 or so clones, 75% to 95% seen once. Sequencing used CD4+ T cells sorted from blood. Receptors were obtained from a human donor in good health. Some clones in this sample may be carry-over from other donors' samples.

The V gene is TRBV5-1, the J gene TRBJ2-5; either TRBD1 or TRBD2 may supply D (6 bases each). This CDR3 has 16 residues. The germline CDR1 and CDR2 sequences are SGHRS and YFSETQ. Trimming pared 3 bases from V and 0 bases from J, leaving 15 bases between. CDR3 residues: CASSSQPGADQETQYF. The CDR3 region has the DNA TGCGCCAGCAGCTCGCAACCGGGGGCAGACCAAGAGACCCAGTACTTC.

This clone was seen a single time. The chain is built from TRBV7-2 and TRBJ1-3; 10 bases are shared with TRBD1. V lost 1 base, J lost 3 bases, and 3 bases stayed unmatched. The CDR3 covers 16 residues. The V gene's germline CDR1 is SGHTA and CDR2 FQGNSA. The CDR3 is CASSLGDRGYGNTIYF. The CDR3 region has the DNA TGTGCCAGCAGCTTAGGGGACAGGGGCTATGGAAACACCATATATTTT.

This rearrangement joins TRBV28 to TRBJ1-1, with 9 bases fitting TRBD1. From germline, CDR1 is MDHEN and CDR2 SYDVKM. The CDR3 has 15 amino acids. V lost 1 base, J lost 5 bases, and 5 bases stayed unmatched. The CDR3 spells CASSLSGQGLTEAFF. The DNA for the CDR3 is TGTGCCAGCAGTTTATCGGGACAGGGTTTGACTGAAGCTTTCTTT.

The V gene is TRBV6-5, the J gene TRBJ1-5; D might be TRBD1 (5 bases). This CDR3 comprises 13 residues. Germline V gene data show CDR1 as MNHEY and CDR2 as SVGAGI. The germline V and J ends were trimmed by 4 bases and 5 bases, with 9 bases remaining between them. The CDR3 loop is CASSSREDQPQHF. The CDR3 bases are TGTGCCAGCAGTTCCAGGGAAGATCAGCCCCAGCATTTT.

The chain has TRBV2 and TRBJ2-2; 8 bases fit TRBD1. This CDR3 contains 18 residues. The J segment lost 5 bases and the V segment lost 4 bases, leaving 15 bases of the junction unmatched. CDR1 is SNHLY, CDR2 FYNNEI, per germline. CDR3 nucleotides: TGTGCCAGCAGTGGCAGACTGTGGAGACAGGGGTTTACCGGGGAGCTGTTTTTT. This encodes CASSGRLWRQGFTGELFF.